A selection of T cell receptor beta chains follows, all from one sample in a study of STAT3 mutations in large granular lymphocyte leukemia. Profiled with immunoSEQ multiplex PCR; TCRdb holds only in-frame clones, not every one. Of some 37,000 clones listed, 88% are singletons. The sample taken for sequencing was PBMCs. These receptors were taken from a human donor with T large granular lymphocyte leukemia. Some clones in this sample may be carry-over from other donors' samples. Both conserved end residues are part of each CDR3. A D gene is named only where the DNA matches it firmly. Clone size is stated in some rows and not others, as once, few, many or a class when expanded.

>14|-|TRBV13|TRBJ1-4|-
TGTGCCAGCAGCTTAGGGGGCCGGCGAGGAAAACTGTTTTTT
CASSLGGRRGKLFF
>16|TRBD2|TRBV7-9|TRBJ2-1|-
TGTGCCAGCAGCTTAAGTTGGCGGGGGGGTCCCTCCGGGCAGTTCTTC
CASSLSWRGGPSGQFF
>15|-|TRBV5-1|TRBJ2-1|-
TGCGCCAGCAGCTTAATTGGGCTTACCTACAATGAGCAGTTCTTC
CASSLIGLTYNEQFF
>14|-|TRBV4-1|TRBJ1-1|-
TGCGCCAGCAGACAAACAGGGATGAACACTGAAGCTTTCTTT
CASRQTGMNTEAFF
>13|-|TRBV11-1|TRBJ1-2|-
TGTGCCAGCAGCTTCGACGGCACCTATGGCTACACCTTC
CASSFDGTYGYTF
>14|-|TRBV7-9|TRBJ2-7|-
TGTGCCAGCAGCTTGGGGAACGGCCCCTACGAGCAGTACTTC
CASSLGNGPYEQYF
>14|-|TRBV2|TRBJ2-7|-
TGTGCCAGCAATGGGCGTTCCGCTATTTACGAGCAGTACTTC
CASNGRSAIYEQYF
>16|-|TRBV10-3|TRBJ2-1|-
TGTGCCATCAGTGAGTTTCAGGGGGGAACCGACAATGAGCAGTTCTTC
CAISEFQGGTDNEQFF
>16|TRBD1|TRBV27|TRBJ1-2|-
TGTGCCAGCAGTCTAGGCATTGCGGGACAGGGCTATGGCTACACCTTC
CASSLGIAGQGYGYTF
>14|-|TRBV10-3|TRBJ1-3|-
TGTGCCATCAGTGAGGATTTCTCTGGAAACACCATATATTTT
CAISEDFSGNTIYF
>15|-|TRBV30|TRBJ1-1|-
TGTGCCTGGAGTCTCGGAGGGGCTTCAAACACTGAAGCTTTCTTT
CAWSLGGASNTEAFF
>15|TRBD1|TRBV7-9|TRBJ1-1|once
TGTGCCAGCAGTCGTCCGGGACAGGGGAACACTGAAGCTTTCTTT
CASSRPGQGNTEAFF
>17|-|TRBV27|TRBJ1-6|-
TGTGCCAGCAGTTTATCACGGGGGTTCATCGGGAATTCACCCCTCCACTTT
CASSLSRGFIGNSPLHF
>19|-|TRBV4-3|TRBJ1-2|-
TGCGCCAGCAGCCAAGGTTTCATCAGGGAGAATGATGGACGCTATGGCTACACCTTC
CASSQGFIRENDGRYGYTF
>13|-|TRBV7-2|TRBJ2-7|-
TGTGCCAGCAGCTTAGCGGCCTCCTACGAGCAGTACTTC
CASSLAASYEQYF
>14|TRBD1|TRBV10-2|TRBJ1-1|-
TGCGCCAGCAGGCAACAGGGGGGAGCAACTGAAGCTTTCTTT
CASRQQGGATEAFF
>14|TRBD1|TRBV6-6|TRBJ1-1|-
TGTGCCGCGAGCCAGGGGGCTGGGAACACTGAAGCTTTCTTT
CAASQGAGNTEAFF
>14|-|TRBV5-4|TRBJ2-3|-
TGTGCCAGCAGACGGGAGTTGGAGGGAGATACGCAGTATTTT
CASRRELEGDTQYF
>16|TRBD1|TRBV4-3|TRBJ2-1|few
TGCGCCAGCAGCCAAGGAGGGACAGGGGGCCGATATGAGCAGTTCTTC
CASSQGGTGGRYEQFF
>15|-|TRBV5-1|TRBJ1-1|-
TGCGCCAGCAAACTTGAATCAGGGACGAACACTGAAGCTTTCTTT
CASKLESGTNTEAFF
>17|TRBD1|TRBV11-3|TRBJ2-6|few
TGTGCCAGCAGCGCGGGACAGGGTGAGGCTGGGGCCAACGTCCTGACTTTC
CASSAGQGEAGANVLTF
>14|-|TRBV5-1|TRBJ2-3|-
TGCGCCAGCAGCCGAGGCGAGGGTTCAGATACGCAGTATTTT
CASSRGEGSDTQYF
>14|-|TRBV4-1|TRBJ1-2|-
TGCGCCAGCAGCCACGAACAGGGAGTCTATGGCTACACCTTC
CASSHEQGVYGYTF
>11|-|TRBV7-9|TRBJ2-1|-
TGTGCCTCCGTGAGGGCCAATGAGCAGTTCTTC
CASVRANEQFF
>19|-|TRBV14|TRBJ1-6|-
TGTGCCAGCAGCCAAGATACGACTCTCAGCAGCTCCTATAATTCACCCCTCCACTTT
CASSQDTTLSSSYNSPLHF
>16|-|TRBV7-9|TRBJ2-2|-
TGTGCCAGCAGCTTAGGCCGGGACAATACAACCGGGGAGCTGTTTTTT
CASSLGRDNTTGELFF
>14|-|TRBV7-6|TRBJ2-5|-
TGTGCCAGCAGCTCTCGGGGAAGGCAAGAGACCCAGTACTTC
CASSSRGRQETQYF
>14|-|TRBV18|TRBJ1-1|-
TGTGCCAGCTCACCAAACAGGGTGAACACTGAAGCTTTCTTT
CASSPNRVNTEAFF
>15|-|TRBV11-2|TRBJ1-1|-
TGTGCCAGCAGCGGGAAAAGTTCAATGAACACTGAAGCTTTCTTT
CASSGKSSMNTEAFF
>14|-|TRBV6-5|TRBJ1-2|-
TGTGCCAGCAGACTCAGGACTTCTAACTATGGCTACACCTTC
CASRLRTSNYGYTF
>15|-|TRBV23-1|TRBJ2-7|-
TGCGCCAGCAGTTCTCGACAGAAGGTCACCTACGAGCAGTACTTC
CASSSRQKVTYEQYF
>15|-|TRBV28|TRBJ2-6|-
TGTGCCAGCACCCCTTCCGGGTCTGGGGCCAACGTCCTGACTTTC
CASTPSGSGANVLTF
>14|-|TRBV7-2|TRBJ1-1|-
TGTGCCAGCAGCTTAGCGCTAGGGACCACTGAAGCTTTCTTT
CASSLALGTTEAFF
>15|TRBD2|TRBV14|TRBJ2-3|-
TGTGCCAGCAGCCCTCTAGCGGGGGGGCCAGATACGCAGTATTTT
CASSPLAGGPDTQYF
>11|-|TRBV7-9|TRBJ2-1|-
TGTGCCAGCAGCTTTAGCCCTGAGCAGTTCTTC
CASSFSPEQFF
>16|-|TRBV19|TRBJ2-5|-
TGTGCCAGTAGTACGTCATGGGGGGCGAACCAAGAGACCCAGTACTTC
CASSTSWGANQETQYF
>13|-|TRBV27|TRBJ1-6|few
TGTGCCAGCAGTAAAACAGGAAATTCACCCCTCCACTTT
CASSKTGNSPLHF
>11|-|TRBV21-1|TRBJ1-2|-
TGTGCCAGCAGCAAGGGTCGGGATTACACCTTC
CASSKGRDYTF
>13|-|TRBV7-9|TRBJ1-1|-
TGTGCCAGCAGCTTAGGGAGCGTGCCTACAGCTTTCTTT
CASSLGSVPTAFF
>16|TRBD1|TRBV10-3|TRBJ1-2|-
TGTGCCACTGACCCCGGGACAGGGGGCAGTAACTATGGCTACACCTTC
CATDPGTGGSNYGYTF
>15|TRBD1|TRBV5-4|TRBJ2-1|-
TGTGCCAGCAGCTCGGGACAGGTCATTTACAATGAGCAGTTCTTC
CASSSGQVIYNEQFF
>16|TRBD2|TRBV7-2|TRBJ2-3|-
TGTGCCAGCAGCAACAAAAGCGGGGGGCGCACAGATACGCAGTATTTT
CASSNKSGGRTDTQYF
>13|-|TRBV11-3|TRBJ2-1|-
TGTGCCAGCAGCTTAGAGGGGGACAATGAGCAGTTCTTC
CASSLEGDNEQFF
>13|-|TRBV7-7|TRBJ2-7|-
TGTGCTAGCAGCTTAAATGCAGCCTACGAGCAGTACTTC
CASSLNAAYEQYF
>15|-|TRBV5-4|TRBJ2-6|-
TGTGCCAGCAGCTTGTTGAAGGTTGGGGCCAACGTCCTGACTTTC
CASSLLKVGANVLTF
>17|TRBD1|TRBV5-1|TRBJ1-1|-
TGCGCCAGCAGCTTTCCCGACAGGGGAAACCCGAACACTGAAGCTTTCTTT
CASSFPDRGNPNTEAFF
>17|-|TRBV5-1|TRBJ1-1|-
TGCGCCAGCAGCTTAAGCCGGCCCGGAACAGCCTCACAGGGAGCTTTCTTT
CASSLSRPGTASQGAFF
>13|-|TRBV5-4|TRBJ1-2|-
TGTGCCAGCAGCCCCGGAGCTGACCTAGGCTACACCTTC
CASSPGADLGYTF
>15|-|TRBV6-5|TRBJ1-2|-
TGTGCCAGCAGTTACTCGTTGCAGGGTAACTATGGCTACACCTTC
CASSYSLQGNYGYTF
>16|-|TRBV5-1|TRBJ2-7|-
TGCGCCTCCACCCCCCCGGGCGGGGAGAGCTCCTACGAGCAGTACTTC
CASTPPGGESSYEQYF
>15|-|TRBV7-9|TRBJ1-1|-
TGTGCCAGCAGCCCAAGACCCGGGAAGAACACTGAAGCTTTCTTT
CASSPRPGKNTEAFF
>18|TRBD1|TRBV6-1|TRBJ1-3|-
TGTGCCAGCAGTGACCCGGGACAGGGAGCAAGAAGGGGCCACACCATATATTTT
CASSDPGQGARRGHTIYF
>14|-|TRBV11-2|TRBJ1-2|-
TGTGCCAGCAGCTTAGATCTCGCAGGGACTGGCTACACCTTC
CASSLDLAGTGYTF
>14|-|TRBV27|TRBJ1-6|-
TGTGCCAGCAGTTGGGACCCGTCAAATTCACCCCTCCACTTT
CASSWDPSNSPLHF
>12|-|TRBV5-4|TRBJ2-7|once
TGTGCCAGCAGCTGGGGACCTTACGAGCAGTACTTC
CASSWGPYEQYF